The 25 T cell receptor beta chains reported below all come from one sample, sequenced in a study of control samples from healthy donors and cancer patients. Libraries were prepared by immunoSEQ multiplex PCR; TCRdb keeps only in-frame clonotypes and omits some of them. Counted here are 60,000 to 75,000 clones, 75% to 85% occurring once; the ten biggest clones make up roughly 14%. The sample taken for sequencing was blood. Source of these receptors: a man aged 55 to 69 in good health.

This clone was counted a single time. The chain uses TRBV7-2 and TRBJ2-7; 10 bases are shared with TRBD2. This CDR3 is 14 amino acids long. Germline lookup yields CDR1 SGHTA and CDR2 FQGNSA. Trimming removed 5 bases from V and 6 bases from J; junction bases left unmatched: 7. The CDR3 DNA sequence: TGTGCCAGCAGCGTTCTAGCGGGAGTCTCCGAGCAGTACTTC. It codes for CASSVLAGVSEQYF.

This clone was observed a handful of times. CDR3 in DNA: TGTGCCAGTAGACACGGGACTGGCGGGCCCCAGCATTTT. Translation: CASRHGTGGPQHF. The chain joins TRBV19 to TRBJ1-5, with a possible D match to TRBD1 (5 bases). Germline V gives CDR1 LNHDA, CDR2 SQIVND (reference sequence). V shed 6 bases and J shed 9 bases, with 15 bases lying between them. CDR3 length: 13 residues.

The J gene is TRBJ2-7, the V gene TRBV2, with D perhaps TRBD1 (6 bases). Trimming stripped 6 bases from V and 5 bases from J, with 14 bases between. This CDR3 is 13 amino acids long. Germline CDR1 is SNHLY and CDR2 is FYNNEI. In nucleotides, the CDR3 is TGTGCCAGCAGCAAGGACAGTTTCGACGAGCAGTACTTC. Protein product: CASSKDSFDEQYF.

This clone was observed a single time. V is TRBV6-5 and J is TRBJ2-1; D remains unclear. CDR3 length: 14 residues. Trimming pared 0 bases from V and 9 bases from J, leaving 12 bases between. Germline V lookup: CDR1 MNHEY, CDR2 SVGAGI. The CDR3 protein is CASSYSSSSTEQFF. The CDR3 DNA reads TGTGCCAGCAGTTACTCGAGTAGTTCCACTGAGCAGTTCTTC.

The chain recombines TRBV6-2 or TRBV6-3 with TRBJ2-3; TRBD2 aligns across 13 bases. Germline lookup yields CDR1 MNHEY and CDR2 SVGEGT. The CDR3 contains 17 residues. V trimming: 2 bases; J trimming: 5 bases; junction bases outside the gene matches: 7. The CDR3 sequence: CASSYPRLAGGIDTQYF. DNA of the CDR3: TGTGCCAGCAGTTACCCCAGACTAGCGGGAGGAATAGATACGCAGTATTTT.

The V and J genes are TRBV7-9 and TRBJ2-1, with D unclear. The CDR3 is 15 residues long. Trimming cost V 2 bases and J 5 bases, with 13 bases left between them. Germline assignment: CDR1 SEHNR and CDR2 FQNEAQ (reference sequence). The CDR3 is CASSLLSSLNNEQFF. The DNA of the CDR3 is TGTGCCAGCAGCTTACTGTCGAGCTTGAACAATGAGCAGTTCTTC.

The chain links TRBV10-2 to TRBJ1-5, with D perhaps matching TRBD1 (5 bases). Germline V lookup: CDR1 WSHSY, CDR2 SAAADI. V was shortened by 3 bases and J by 1 base, with 16 bases between the two germline ends. The CDR3 has 17 residues. CDR3 nucleotide sequence: TGCGCCAGCAGTGAACCAGGGACCGGTGGGAGCAATCAGCCCCAGCATTTT. This encodes CASSEPGTGGSNQPQHF.

The CDR3 is CASRAGYRGEQYF. DNA of the CDR3: TGTGCCAGCAGAGCTGGGTACCGAGGAGAGCAGTACTTC. The genes are TRBV28 and TRBJ2-7; D is ambiguous. Germline CDR1 MDHEN, CDR2 SYDVKM. This CDR3 has 13 amino acids. The ends were cut back, 6 bases at V and 7 bases at J, with 16 bases in the middle.

This clone was detected only a few times. V is TRBV6-1 and J is TRBJ2-3; the D call may be TRBD1 or TRBD2 (6 bases each). Between the trimmed V and J ends, which lost 1 base and 4 bases, there was a span of 12 bases. Germline V CDR1 and CDR2: MNHNS, SASEGT. The CDR3 extends over 15 amino acids. CDR3 nucleotides: TGTGCCAGCAGTGAAGTAGGAGGGGGTCCAGATACGCAGTATTTT. Its protein is CASSEVGGGPDTQYF.

The chain joins TRBV9 to TRBJ2-2; maybe TRBD2 (5 bases). Trimming stripped 0 bases from V and 1 base from J, with 10 bases between. Germline values: CDR1 SGDLS, CDR2 YYNGEE. The length of the CDR3 is 16 residues. The DNA for the CDR3 is TGTGCCAGCAGCGTAGGCCCAGCGGAGAACACCGGGGAGCTGTTTTTT. Encoded protein: CASSVGPAENTGELFF.

V is TRBV3-1 (or the pseudogene TRBV3-2) and J is TRBJ2-1, with TRBD2 identical over 12 bases. CDR1 is LGHDT, CDR2 YNNKEL, per germline (reference sequence). With 8 bases clipped from V and 2 bases from J, the junction kept 10 bases outside the gene matches. This CDR3 contains 17 residues. The CDR3 protein is CASRLAGDSGPYNEQFF. For the CDR3, the DNA is TGTGCCAGCCGACTAGCGGGAGATAGTGGTCCCTACAATGAGCAGTTCTTC.

About this clone: At the DNA level, this CDR3 is encoded by other sequences in the same sample as well. The rearrangement uses TRBV19 and TRBJ2-3; TRBD1 agrees at 11 bases. V lost 6 bases and J lost 1; bases outside the gene matches: 0. Germline V gene data show CDR1 as LNHDA and CDR2 as SQIVND (reference sequence). This CDR3 comprises 14 residues. DNA of the CDR3: TGTGCCAGTAGGGACAGGGGGCGCACAGATACGCAGTATTTT. It encodes CASRDRGRTDTQYF. Supplemented by reference TRBV19 and TRBJ2-3, the full variable domain reads DGGITQSPKYLFRKEGQNVTLSCEQNLNHDAMYWYRQDPGQGLRLIYYSQIVNDFQKGDIAEGYSVSREKKESFPLTVTSAQKNPTAFYLCASRDRGRTDTQYFGPGTRLTVL.

This clone was counted only a few times. The CDR3, as DNA: TGTGCCAGCAGCTTAGGGGGGCACTCAAACACTGAAGCTTTCTTT. Translating gives CASSLGGHSNTEAFF. The V call is TRBV7-2, the J call TRBJ1-1; the D gene is possibly TRBD1 (6 bases). V was trimmed by 1 base and J by 2 bases, leaving 11 bases between them. Germline-derived CDR1 and CDR2 are SGHTA and FQGNSA. The CDR3 has 15 residues. The variable domain in full, completed from reference TRBV7-2 and TRBJ1-1, reads GAGVSQSPSNKVTEKGKDVELRCDPISGHTALYWYRQSLGQGLEFLIYFQGNSAPDKSGLPSDRFSAERTGGSVSTLTIQRTQQEDSAVYLCASSLGGHSNTEAFFGQGTRLTVV.

The chain employs TRBV4-2 and TRBJ1-2, with 7 positions matching TRBD1. V lost 0 bases and J lost 8; bases outside the gene matches: 9. This CDR3 has 15 residues. Germline V gene lookup returns CDR1 LGHNA and CDR2 YNFKEQ. CDR3 bases: TGTGCCAGCAGCCAAGATGGTACAGGGGTGGAGGGCTACACCTTC. Translated: CASSQDGTGVEGYTF.

The chain recombines TRBV19 with TRBJ2-3; 9 bases fit TRBD2. Germline V gives CDR1 LNHDA, CDR2 SQIVND (reference sequence). The CDR3 consists of 16 residues. V was pared by 6 bases and J by 1 base, with 8 bases of the junction left unmatched. CDR3 loop: CASSRTSEGGTDTQYF. For the CDR3, the DNA is TGTGCCAGTAGCCGGACTAGCGAAGGAGGCACAGATACGCAGTATTTT.

The chain uses TRBV29-1 and TRBJ2-7, with TRBD2 matching 14 bases. Germline-derived CDR1 and CDR2 are SQVTM and ANQGSEA. This CDR3 comprises 15 residues. Losses at the gene ends were 4 bases for V and 6 bases for J; bases not matched to a gene: 8. The CDR3 spells CSVGTSGGPSVEQYF. The CDR3 coding sequence is TGCAGCGTTGGGACTAGCGGGGGGCCCTCCGTCGAGCAGTACTTC.

The V gene is TRBV3-1 (or the pseudogene TRBV3-2), the J gene TRBJ1-1, with 7 bases aligning to TRBD1. V was clipped by 4 bases and J by 1 base; unmatched bases: 6. The V gene's germline CDR1 is LGHDT and CDR2 YNNKEL (reference sequence). CDR3 length: 15 amino acids. The CDR3 sequence is CASSPRQGSNTEAFF. The CDR3 region has the DNA TGTGCCAGCAGCCCTAGACAGGGCTCGAACACTGAAGCTTTCTTT.

This chain joins TRBV5-1 and TRBJ1-1; D not certain. Germline V gene lookup returns CDR1 SGHRS and CDR2 YFSETQ. The CDR3 is 14 amino acids. V was clipped by 0 bases and J by 0 bases, with 6 bases between them. The CDR3 DNA sequence: TGCGCCAGCAGCTTGGACGGCCTGAACACTGAAGCTTTCTTT. The encoded protein is CASSLDGLNTEAFF.

The chain employs TRBV7-3 and TRBJ2-1, with D uncertain. Germline V lookup: CDR1 SGHTA, CDR2 FQGTGA. The CDR3 loop spans 15 amino acids. V was pared by 1 base and J by 0 bases, with 7 bases between. CDR3 residues: CASSLMSSSYNEQFF. DNA of the CDR3: TGTGCCAGCAGCTTAATGAGTAGCTCCTACAATGAGCAGTTCTTC.

This sequence joins TRBV27 and TRBJ1-1; 7 positions match TRBD1. CDR1 is MNHEY, CDR2 SMNVEV, per germline (reference sequence). V shed 10 bases, J shed 10 bases, and the junction held 12 bases outside the gene matches. CDR3 length: 12 residues. The CDR3 here is CATRTGPTTAFF. In nucleotides, the CDR3 is TGTGCCACAAGGACAGGCCCCACAACAGCTTTCTTT.

This chain links TRBV4-1 with TRBJ2-4, with D tentatively TRBD2 (5 bases). The CDR3 extends over 13 amino acids. Trimming cost V 5 bases and J 9 bases, with 14 bases left between them. Germline V lookup: CDR1 MGHRA, CDR2 YSYEKL. The CDR3 reads CASSSAVPGIQYF. DNA for the CDR3: TGCGCCAGCAGCTCAGCGGTTCCCGGCATTCAGTACTTC.

J is TRBJ2-1 and V is TRBV6-2 or TRBV6-3; 9 bases map to TRBD2. The CDR3 contains 15 residues. Germline trimming cut 2 bases from V and 6 bases from J; bases unmatched to any gene: 5. Germline CDR1 reads MNHEY; CDR2 reads SVGEGT. CDR3 sequence reads: CASSYRTSVPNEQFF. The CDR3 DNA follows: TGTGCCAGCAGTTACAGGACTAGCGTCCCCAATGAGCAGTTCTTC.

This clone appeared a few times. This sequence joins TRBV28 and TRBJ2-3; D ambiguous. Germline values: CDR1 MDHEN, CDR2 SYDVKM. There are 16 residues in the CDR3. Trimming cost V 6 bases and J 0 bases, with 16 bases left between them. CDR3: CASRPPQVSSTDTQYF. In DNA form, the CDR3 reads TGTGCCAGCAGGCCGCCCCAGGTATCTAGCACAGATACGCAGTATTTT.

The chain carries TRBV6-5 and TRBJ2-3; D uncertain. This CDR3 contains 13 residues. Germline CDR1 and CDR2: MNHEY and SVGAGI. V was pared by 6 bases and J by 1 base, with 8 bases between. The CDR3: CASRQLGTDTQYF. The DNA of the CDR3 is TGTGCCAGCAGGCAGCTAGGCACAGATACGCAGTATTTT.

In this sample, this clone turned up once. The chain has TRBV11-2 and TRBJ1-2; D might be TRBD1 (6 bases). Trimming took off 4 bases at V and 5 bases at J, with 8 bases between the two ends. This CDR3 is built from 12 residues. Germline V gene data show CDR1 as SGHAT and CDR2 as FQNNGV. The CDR3 nucleotides are TGTGCCAGCAGCTCGACAGGTTATGGCTACACCTTC. Amino acids: CASSSTGYGYTF.